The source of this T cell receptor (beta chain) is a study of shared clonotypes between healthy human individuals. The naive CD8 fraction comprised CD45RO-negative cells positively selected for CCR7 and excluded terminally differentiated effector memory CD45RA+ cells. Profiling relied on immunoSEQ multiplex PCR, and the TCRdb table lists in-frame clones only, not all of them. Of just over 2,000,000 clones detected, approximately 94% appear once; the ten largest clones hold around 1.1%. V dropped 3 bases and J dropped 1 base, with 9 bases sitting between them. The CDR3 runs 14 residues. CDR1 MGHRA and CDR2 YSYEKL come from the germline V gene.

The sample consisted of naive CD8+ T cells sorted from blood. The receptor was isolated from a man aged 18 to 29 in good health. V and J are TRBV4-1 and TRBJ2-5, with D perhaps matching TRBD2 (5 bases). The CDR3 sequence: CASSHRRGQETQYF. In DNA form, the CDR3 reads TGCGCCAGCAGCCACCGACGGGGCCAAGAGACCCAGTACTTC.